Here is one TCR beta chain with its context. Its antigen is currently unknown. Germline-derived CDR1 and CDR2 are SGHTA and FQGNSA. The CDR3 runs to 17 residues. V was shortened by 1 base and J by 2 bases, with 17 bases between the two germline ends. MiXCR was run by TCRdb on the 5' RACE reads, yielding one entry per CDR3 protein. The data contain around 500,000 distinct CDR3 sequences, around a sixth of them seen just once; the ten biggest clones take up 9% to 15%. This entry is derived from a study of T-cell memory formation after mild COVID-19. Across the whole study: For the most part, TCR clusters were specific to one donor.

General study results and limits: Clones which contracted sat mainly in CM and EM if CD4+, and in EMRA if CD8+.

The source of this sequence is an adult woman who had mild COVID-19 (a few samples of this study predate the infection). Cell type and time point are not known. The gene calls are TRBV7-2 and TRBJ2-5; D unresolved. Sequencing was performed on PBMCs or a T cell subset sorted from them (not recorded which). The CDR3 reads CASSLGWLSGPQETQYF. In DNA, the CDR3 is TGTGCCAGCAGCTTAGGCTGGCTATCCGGTCCGCAAGAGACCCAGTACTTC.